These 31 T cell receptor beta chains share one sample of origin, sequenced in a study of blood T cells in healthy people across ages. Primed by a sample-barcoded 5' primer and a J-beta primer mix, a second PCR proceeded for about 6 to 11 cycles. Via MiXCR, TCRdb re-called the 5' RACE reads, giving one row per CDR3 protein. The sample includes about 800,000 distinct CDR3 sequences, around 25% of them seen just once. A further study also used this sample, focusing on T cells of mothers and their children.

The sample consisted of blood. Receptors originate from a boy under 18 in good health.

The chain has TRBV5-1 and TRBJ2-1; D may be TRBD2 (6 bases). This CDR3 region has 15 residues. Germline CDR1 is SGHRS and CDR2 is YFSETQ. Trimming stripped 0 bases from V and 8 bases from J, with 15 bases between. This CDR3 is CASSLGLVIGDEQFF. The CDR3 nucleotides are TGCGCCAGCAGCTTGGGACTAGTGATAGGGGATGAGCAGTTCTTC.

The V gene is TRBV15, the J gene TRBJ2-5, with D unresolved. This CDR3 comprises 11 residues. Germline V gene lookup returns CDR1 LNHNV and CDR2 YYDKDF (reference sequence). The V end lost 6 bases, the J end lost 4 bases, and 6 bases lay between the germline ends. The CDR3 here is CATRATETQYF. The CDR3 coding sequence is TGTGCCACCAGGGCCACAGAGACCCAGTACTTC. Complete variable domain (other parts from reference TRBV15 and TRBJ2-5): DAMVIQNPRYQVTQFGKPVTLSCSQTLNHNVMYWYQQKSSQAPKLLFHYYDKDFNNEADTPDNFQSRRPNTSFCFLDIRSPGLGDTAMYLCATRATETQYFGPGTRLLVL.

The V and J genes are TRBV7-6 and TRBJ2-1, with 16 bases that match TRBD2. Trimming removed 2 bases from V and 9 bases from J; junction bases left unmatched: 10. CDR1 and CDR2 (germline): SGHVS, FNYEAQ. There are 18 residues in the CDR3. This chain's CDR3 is CASSLFVGLAGGLSEQFF. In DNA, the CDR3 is TGTGCCAGCAGCTTATTCGTGGGACTAGCGGGGGGGCTCAGTGAGCAGTTCTTC.

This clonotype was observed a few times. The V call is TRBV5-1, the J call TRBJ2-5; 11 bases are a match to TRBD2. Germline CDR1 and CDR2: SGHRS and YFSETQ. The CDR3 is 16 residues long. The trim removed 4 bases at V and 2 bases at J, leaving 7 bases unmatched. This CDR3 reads CASSQRVAGGQETQYF. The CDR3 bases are TGCGCCAGCAGCCAACGAGTAGCGGGAGGGCAAGAGACCCAGTACTTC. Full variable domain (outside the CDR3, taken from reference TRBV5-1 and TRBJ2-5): KAGVTQTPRYLIKTRGQQVTLSCSPISGHRSVSWYQQTPGQGLQFLFEYFSETQRNKGNFPGRFSGRQFSNSRSEMNVSTLELGDSALYLCASSQRVAGGQETQYFGPGTRLLVL.

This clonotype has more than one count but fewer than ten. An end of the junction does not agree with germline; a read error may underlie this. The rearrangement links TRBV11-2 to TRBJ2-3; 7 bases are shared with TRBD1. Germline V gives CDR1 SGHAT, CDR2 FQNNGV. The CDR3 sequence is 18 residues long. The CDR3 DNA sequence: TGTACCAGCAGCTTAGGCGTCACAAAAGGGGGCGAGTCAGATACGCAGTATTTT. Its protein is CTSSLGVTKGGESDTQYF.

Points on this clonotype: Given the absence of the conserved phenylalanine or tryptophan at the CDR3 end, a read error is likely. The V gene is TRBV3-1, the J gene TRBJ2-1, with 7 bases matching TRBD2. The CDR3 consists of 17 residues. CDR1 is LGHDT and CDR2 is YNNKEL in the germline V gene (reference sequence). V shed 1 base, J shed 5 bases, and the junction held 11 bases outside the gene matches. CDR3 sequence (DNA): TGTGCCAGCAGCCAAGGGGGTTTACAGCGGGGTAACAATGAGCAGTTCTTG. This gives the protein CASSQGGLQRGNNEQFL.

CDR3 nucleotide sequence: TGCAGCGTTGAAGATCTAAGCGGGGTGGAGTATTTT. This codes for CSVEDLSGVEYF. The V call is TRBV29-1, the J call TRBJ2-3, with 7 nucleotides matching TRBD2. The CDR3 extends over 12 amino acids. The V and J ends lost 0 bases and 13 bases, in that order; junction bases with no gene match: 7. In germline, CDR1 is SQVTM, CDR2 ANQGSEA.

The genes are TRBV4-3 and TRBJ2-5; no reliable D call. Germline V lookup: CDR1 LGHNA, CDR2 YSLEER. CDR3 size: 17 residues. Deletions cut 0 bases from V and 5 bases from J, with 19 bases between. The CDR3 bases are TGCGCCAGCAGCCAAGATAGGGTTACTTATGGGCGGGAGACCCAGTACTTC. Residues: CASSQDRVTYGRETQYF.

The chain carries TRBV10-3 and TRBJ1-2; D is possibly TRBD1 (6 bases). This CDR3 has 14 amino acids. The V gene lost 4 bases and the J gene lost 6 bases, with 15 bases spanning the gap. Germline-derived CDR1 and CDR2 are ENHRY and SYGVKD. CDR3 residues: CAISVRGPQDGYTF. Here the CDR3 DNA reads TGTGCCATCAGTGTTCGGGGGCCCCAAGATGGCTACACCTTC.

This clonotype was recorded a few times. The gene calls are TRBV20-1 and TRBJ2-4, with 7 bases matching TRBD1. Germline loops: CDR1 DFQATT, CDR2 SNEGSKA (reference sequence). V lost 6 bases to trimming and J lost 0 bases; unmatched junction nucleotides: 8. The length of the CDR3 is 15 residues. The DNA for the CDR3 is TGCAGTGCCGAGAACAGGGGCCTAGCCAAAAACATTCAGTACTTC. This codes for CSAENRGLAKNIQYF.

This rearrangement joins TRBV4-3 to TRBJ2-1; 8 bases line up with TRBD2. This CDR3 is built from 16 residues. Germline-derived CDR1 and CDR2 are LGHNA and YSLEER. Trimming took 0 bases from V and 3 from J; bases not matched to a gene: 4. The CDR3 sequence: CASSQEFLAGYNEQFF. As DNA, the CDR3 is TGCGCCAGCAGCCAAGAATTCCTAGCGGGCTACAATGAGCAGTTCTTC.

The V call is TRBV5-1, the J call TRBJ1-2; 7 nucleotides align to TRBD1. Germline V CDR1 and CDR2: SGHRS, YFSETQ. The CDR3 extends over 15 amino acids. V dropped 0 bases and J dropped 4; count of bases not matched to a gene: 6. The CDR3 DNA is TGCGCCAGCAGCTTGGAGGGACAGATTGGCTATGGCTACACCTTC. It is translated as CASSLEGQIGYGYTF.

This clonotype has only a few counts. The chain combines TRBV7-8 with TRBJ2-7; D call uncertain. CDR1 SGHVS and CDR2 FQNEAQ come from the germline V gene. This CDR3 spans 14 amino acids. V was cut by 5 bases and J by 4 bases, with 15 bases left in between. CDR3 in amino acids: CASSPLVRLYEQYF. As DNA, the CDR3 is TGTGCCAGCAGCCCCCTCGTTAGGCTGTACGAGCAGTACTTC.

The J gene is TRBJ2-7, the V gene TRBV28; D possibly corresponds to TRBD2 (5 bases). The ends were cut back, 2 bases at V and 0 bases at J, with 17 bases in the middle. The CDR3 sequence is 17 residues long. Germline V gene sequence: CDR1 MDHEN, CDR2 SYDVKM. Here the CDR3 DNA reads TGTGCCAGCAGTTTAACCCCCTTCGGGAACCCCTCCTACGAGCAGTACTTC. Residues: CASSLTPFGNPSYEQYF.

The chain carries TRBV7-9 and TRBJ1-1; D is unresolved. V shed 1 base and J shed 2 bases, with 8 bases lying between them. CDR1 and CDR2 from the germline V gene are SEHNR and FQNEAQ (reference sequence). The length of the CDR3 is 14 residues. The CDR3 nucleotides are TGTGCCAGCAGCTTAGTAAGGGCTAACACTGAAGCTTTCTTT. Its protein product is CASSLVRANTEAFF.

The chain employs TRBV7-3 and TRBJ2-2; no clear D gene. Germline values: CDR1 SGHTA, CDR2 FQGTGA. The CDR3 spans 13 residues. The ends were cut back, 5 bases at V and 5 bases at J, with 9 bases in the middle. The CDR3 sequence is CASSITYTGELFF. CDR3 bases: TGTGCCAGCAGCATCACATATACCGGGGAGCTGTTTTTT.

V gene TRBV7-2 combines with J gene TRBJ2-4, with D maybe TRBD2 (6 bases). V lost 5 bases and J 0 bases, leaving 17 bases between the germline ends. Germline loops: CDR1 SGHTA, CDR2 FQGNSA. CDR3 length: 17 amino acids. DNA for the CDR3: TGTGCCAGCAGCGGAACTGGACTAAGTCTAGCCAAAAACATTCAGTACTTC. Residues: CASSGTGLSLAKNIQYF.

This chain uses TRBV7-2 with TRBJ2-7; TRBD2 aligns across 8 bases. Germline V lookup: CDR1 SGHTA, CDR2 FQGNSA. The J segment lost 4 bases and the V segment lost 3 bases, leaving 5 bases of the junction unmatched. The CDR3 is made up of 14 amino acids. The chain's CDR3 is CASSFSGAIYEQYF. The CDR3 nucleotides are TGTGCCAGCAGCTTTAGCGGGGCGATTTACGAGCAGTACTTC.

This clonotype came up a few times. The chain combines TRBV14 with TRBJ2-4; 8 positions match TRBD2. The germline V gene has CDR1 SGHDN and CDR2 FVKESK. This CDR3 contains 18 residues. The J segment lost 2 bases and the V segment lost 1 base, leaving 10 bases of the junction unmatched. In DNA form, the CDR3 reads TGTGCCAGCAGCCAAGGGGAACGGGGGGGCCCTCCCAAAAACATTCAGTACTTC. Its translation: CASSQGERGGPPKNIQYF. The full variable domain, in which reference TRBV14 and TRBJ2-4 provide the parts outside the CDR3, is EAGVTQFPSHSVIEKGQTVTLRCDPISGHDNLYWYRRVMGKEIKFLLHFVKESKQDESGMPNNRFLAERTGGTYSTLKVQPAELEDSGVYFCASSQGERGGPPKNIQYFGAGTRLSVL.

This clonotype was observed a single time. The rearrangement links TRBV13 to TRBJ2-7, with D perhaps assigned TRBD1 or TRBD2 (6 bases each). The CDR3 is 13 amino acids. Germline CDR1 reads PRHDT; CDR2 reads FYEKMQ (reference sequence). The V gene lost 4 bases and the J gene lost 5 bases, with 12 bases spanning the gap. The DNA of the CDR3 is TGTGCCAGCAGCTCGGGGGCTTGGAACGAGCAGTACTTC. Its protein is CASSSGAWNEQYF.

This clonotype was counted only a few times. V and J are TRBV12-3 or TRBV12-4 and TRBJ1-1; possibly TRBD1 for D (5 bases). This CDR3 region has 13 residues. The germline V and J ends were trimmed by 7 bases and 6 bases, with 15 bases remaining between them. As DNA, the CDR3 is TGTGCCAGCACCCGACCAGGGCTCCCTGAAGCTTTCTTT. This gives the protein CASTRPGLPEAFF.

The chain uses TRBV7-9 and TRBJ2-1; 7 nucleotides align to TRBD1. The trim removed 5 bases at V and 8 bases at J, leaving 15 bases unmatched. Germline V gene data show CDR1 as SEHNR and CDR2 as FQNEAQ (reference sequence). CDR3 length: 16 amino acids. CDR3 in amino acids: CASSKSGQSKGDEQFF. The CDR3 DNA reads TGTGCCAGCAGCAAGTCGGGACAGTCGAAGGGGGATGAGCAGTTCTTC.

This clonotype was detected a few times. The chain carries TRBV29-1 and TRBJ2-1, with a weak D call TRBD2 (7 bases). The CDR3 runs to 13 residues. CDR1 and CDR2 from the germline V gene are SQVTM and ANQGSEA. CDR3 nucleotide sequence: TGCAGTGGGGGAGGGGGGGCCGGGAATGAGCAGTTCTTC. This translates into CSGGGGAGNEQFF.

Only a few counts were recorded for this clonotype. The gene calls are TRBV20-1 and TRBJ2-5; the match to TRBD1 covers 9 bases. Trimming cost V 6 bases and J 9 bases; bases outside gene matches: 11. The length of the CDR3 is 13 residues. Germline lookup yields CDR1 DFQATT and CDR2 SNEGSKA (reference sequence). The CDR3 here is CSARGTGLEAQYF. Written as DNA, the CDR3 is TGCAGTGCGAGGGGGACAGGGCTCGAGGCCCAGTACTTC.

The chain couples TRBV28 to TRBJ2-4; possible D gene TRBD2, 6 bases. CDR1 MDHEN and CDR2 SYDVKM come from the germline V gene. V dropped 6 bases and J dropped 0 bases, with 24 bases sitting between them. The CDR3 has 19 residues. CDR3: CASSKRPKLGLLAKNIQYF. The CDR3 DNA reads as TGTGCCAGCAGCAAAAGACCTAAACTGGGACTCCTAGCCAAAAACATTCAGTACTTC. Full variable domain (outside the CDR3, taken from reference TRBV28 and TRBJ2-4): DVKVTQSSRYLVKRTGEKVFLECVQDMDHENMFWYRQDPGLGLRLIYFSYDVKMKEKGDIPEGYSVSREKKERFSLILESASTNQTSMYLCASSKRPKLGLLAKNIQYFGAGTRLSVL.

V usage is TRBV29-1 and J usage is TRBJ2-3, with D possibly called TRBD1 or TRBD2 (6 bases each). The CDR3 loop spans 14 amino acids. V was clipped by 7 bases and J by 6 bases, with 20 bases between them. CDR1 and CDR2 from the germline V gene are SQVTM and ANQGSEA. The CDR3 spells CSASPTGGVDTQYF. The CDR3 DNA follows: TGCAGCGCCTCCCCGACAGGCGGGGTCGATACGCAGTATTTT.

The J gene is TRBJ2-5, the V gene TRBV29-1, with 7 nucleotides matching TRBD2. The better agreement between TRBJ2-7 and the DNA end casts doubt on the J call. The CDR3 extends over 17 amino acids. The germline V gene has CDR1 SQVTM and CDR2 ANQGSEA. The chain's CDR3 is CSVLGGGGFTGSYEQYF. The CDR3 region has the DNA TGCAGCGTCCTTGGGGGGGGAGGGTTTACAGGCTCCTACGAGCAGTACTTC.

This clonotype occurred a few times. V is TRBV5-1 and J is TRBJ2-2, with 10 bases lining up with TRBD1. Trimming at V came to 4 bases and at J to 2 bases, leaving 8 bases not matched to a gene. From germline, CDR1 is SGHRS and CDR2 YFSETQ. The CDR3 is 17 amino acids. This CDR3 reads CASSPGTGAINTGELFF. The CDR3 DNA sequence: TGCGCCAGCAGCCCAGGGACAGGGGCGATCAACACCGGGGAGCTGTTTTTT.

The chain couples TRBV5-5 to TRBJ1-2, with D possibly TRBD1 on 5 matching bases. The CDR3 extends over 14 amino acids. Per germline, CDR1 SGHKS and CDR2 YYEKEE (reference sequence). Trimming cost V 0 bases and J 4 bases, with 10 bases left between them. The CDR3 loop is CASSLAGASYGYTF. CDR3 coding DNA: TGTGCCAGCAGCTTGGCCGGGGCTAGCTATGGCTACACCTTC.

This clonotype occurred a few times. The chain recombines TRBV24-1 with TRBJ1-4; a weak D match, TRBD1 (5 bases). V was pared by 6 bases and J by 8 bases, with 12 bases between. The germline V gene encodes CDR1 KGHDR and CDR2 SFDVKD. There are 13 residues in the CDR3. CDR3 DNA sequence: TGTGCCACCAGTCCAGGGTCGGACGAAAAACTGTTTTTT. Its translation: CATSPGSDEKLFF.

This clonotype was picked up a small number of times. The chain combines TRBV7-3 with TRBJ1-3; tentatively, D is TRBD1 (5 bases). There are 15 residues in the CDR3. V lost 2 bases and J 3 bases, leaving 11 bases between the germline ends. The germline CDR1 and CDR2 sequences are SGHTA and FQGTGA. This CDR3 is CASSLAGAGGNTIYF. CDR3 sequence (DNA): TGTGCCAGCAGCTTAGCCGGGGCCGGTGGAAACACCATATATTTT.